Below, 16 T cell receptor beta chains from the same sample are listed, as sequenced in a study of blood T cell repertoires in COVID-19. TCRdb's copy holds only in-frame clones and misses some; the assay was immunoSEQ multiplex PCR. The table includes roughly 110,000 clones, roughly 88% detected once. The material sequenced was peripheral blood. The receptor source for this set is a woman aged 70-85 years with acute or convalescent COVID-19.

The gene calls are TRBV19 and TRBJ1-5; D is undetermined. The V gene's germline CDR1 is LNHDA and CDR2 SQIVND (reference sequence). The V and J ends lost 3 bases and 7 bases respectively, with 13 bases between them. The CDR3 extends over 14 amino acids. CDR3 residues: CASSISLSVQPQHF. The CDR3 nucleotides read TGTGCCAGTAGTATCTCCCTTTCGGTACAGCCCCAGCATTTT.

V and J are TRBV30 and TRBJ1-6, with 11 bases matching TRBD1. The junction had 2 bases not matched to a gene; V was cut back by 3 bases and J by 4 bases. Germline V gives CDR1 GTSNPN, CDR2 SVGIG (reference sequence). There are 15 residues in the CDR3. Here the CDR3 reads CAWRRDRGYNSPLHF. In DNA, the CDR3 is TGTGCCTGGAGGAGGGACAGGGGGTATAATTCACCCCTCCACTTT.

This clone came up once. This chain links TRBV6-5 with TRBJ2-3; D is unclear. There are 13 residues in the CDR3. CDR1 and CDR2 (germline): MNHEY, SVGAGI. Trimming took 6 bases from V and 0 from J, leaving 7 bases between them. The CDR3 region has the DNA TGTGCCAGCAGCCTACGCAGCACAGATACGCAGTATTTT. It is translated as CASSLRSTDTQYF.

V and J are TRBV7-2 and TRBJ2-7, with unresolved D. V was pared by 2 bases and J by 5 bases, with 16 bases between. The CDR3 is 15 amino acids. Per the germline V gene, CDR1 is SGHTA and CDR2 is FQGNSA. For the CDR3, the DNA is TGTGCCAGCAGCTTATGGGCATCAGCTCCTAACGAGCAGTACTTC. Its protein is CASSLWASAPNEQYF.

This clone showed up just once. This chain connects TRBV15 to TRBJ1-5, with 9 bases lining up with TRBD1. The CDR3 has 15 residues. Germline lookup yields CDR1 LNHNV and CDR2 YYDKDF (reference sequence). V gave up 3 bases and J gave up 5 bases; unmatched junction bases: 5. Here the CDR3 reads CATSRGGQGHQPQHF. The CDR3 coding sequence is TGTGCCACCAGCAGGGGGGGACAGGGTCATCAGCCCCAGCATTTT.

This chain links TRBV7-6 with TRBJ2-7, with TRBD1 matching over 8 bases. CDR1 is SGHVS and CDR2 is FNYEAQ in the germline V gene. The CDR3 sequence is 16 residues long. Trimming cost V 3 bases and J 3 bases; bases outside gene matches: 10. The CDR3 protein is CASSLRGGQGNYEQYF. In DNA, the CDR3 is TGTGCCAGCAGCTTGAGGGGAGGACAGGGAAACTACGAGCAGTACTTC.

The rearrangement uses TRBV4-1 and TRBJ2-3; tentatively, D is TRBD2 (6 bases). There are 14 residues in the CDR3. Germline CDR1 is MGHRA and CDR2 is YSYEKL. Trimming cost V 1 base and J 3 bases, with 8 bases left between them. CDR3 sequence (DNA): TGCGCCAGCAGCCAAGCGCTAGCGACAGATACGCAGTATTTT. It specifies CASSQALATDTQYF.

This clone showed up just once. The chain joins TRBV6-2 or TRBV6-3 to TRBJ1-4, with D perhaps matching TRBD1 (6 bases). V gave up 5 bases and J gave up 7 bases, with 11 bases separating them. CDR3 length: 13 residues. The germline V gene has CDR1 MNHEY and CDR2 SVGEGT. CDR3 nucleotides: TGTGCCAGCAGTGGGGGCAGGGGTGAAAAACTGTTTTTT. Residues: CASSGGRGEKLFF.

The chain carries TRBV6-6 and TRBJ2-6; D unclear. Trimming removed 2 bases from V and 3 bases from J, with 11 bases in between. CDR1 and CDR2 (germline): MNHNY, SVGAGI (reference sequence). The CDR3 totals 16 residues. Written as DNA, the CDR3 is TGTGCCAGCAGTTACCGTCGACAAGGTGGGGCCAACGTCCTGACTTTC. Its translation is CASSYRRQGGANVLTF.

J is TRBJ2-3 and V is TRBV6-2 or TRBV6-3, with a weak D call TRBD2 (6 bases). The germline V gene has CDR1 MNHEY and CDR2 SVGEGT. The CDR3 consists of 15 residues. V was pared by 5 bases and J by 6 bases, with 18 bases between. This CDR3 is CASSPTPAGRDTQYF. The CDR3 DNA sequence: TGTGCCAGCAGTCCCACTCCAGCAGGGAGGGATACGCAGTATTTT.

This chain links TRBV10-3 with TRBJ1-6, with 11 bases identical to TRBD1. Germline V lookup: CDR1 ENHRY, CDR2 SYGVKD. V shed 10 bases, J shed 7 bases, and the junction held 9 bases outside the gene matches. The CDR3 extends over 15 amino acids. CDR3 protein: CATKGTGGSNSPLHF. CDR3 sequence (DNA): TGTGCCACCAAAGGGACAGGGGGATCGAATTCACCCCTCCACTTT.

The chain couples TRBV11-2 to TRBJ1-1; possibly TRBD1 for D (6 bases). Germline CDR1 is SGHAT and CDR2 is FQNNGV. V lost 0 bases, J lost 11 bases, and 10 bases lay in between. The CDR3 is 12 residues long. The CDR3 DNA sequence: TGTGCCAGCAGCTTAGACAGGGGTAGGGCTTTCTTT. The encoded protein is CASSLDRGRAFF.

The CDR3 DNA reads as TGTGCCAGCAGTTACTTGGCGGGTGGCACTGAAGCTTTCTTT. This gives the protein CASSYLAGGTEAFF. The chain recombines TRBV6-2 or TRBV6-3 with TRBJ1-1, with D uncertain. This CDR3 is 14 amino acids long. Germline V CDR1 and CDR2: MNHEY, SVGEGT. V lost 1 base and J 4 bases, leaving 10 bases between the germline ends.

CDR3 loop: CASSPGWANEKLFF. In DNA, the CDR3 is TGTGCCAGCAGTCCAGGGTGGGCTAATGAAAAACTGTTTTTT. The chain carries TRBV6-5 and TRBJ1-4; TRBD1 is a possible D gene (5 bases). The V and J ends lost 5 bases and 3 bases respectively, with 10 bases between them. This CDR3 comprises 14 residues. Germline CDR1 is MNHEY and CDR2 is SVGAGI.

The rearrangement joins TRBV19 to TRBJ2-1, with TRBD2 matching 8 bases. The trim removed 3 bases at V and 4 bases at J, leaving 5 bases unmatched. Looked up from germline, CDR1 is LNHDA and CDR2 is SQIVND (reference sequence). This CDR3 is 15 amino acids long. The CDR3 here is CASSMNGGAYNEQFF. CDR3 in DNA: TGTGCCAGTAGTATGAACGGGGGGGCTTACAATGAGCAGTTCTTC.

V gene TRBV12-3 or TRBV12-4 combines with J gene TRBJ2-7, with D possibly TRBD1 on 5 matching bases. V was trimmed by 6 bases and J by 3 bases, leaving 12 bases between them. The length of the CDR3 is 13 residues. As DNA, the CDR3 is TGTGCCAGCAGCCCAGACAGCTACTACGAGCAGTACTTC. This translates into CASSPDSYYEQYF.